The 21 T cell receptor beta chains below were found in one sample sequenced in a study of tumor-infiltrating lymphocytes in primary liver carcinoma. Starting material for RNA and DNA co-extraction consisted of roughly 19-31 mg of unsorted bulk tissue. The template, roughly 550 ng total RNA, yielded TCR beta cDNA made with a constant-region primer. Three nested multiplex PCR rounds of slightly modified ARM-PCR generated TCR beta libraries. PCR rounds one and two used TRBV1-TRBV30 forward primers with a C-beta reverse primer for roughly 10 cycles each. MiXCR was run by TCRdb on the multiplex PCR reads, yielding one entry per CDR3 protein. Of about 44,000 distinct CDR3 sequences listed, roughly 77% are singletons. The specimen sequenced was liver tumor tissue from sampling region 3. Subset specified: tumor region T3, left-lateral pole. The receptors stem from a middle-aged man with primary liver carcinoma and hepatitis B virus infection.

Points on this clonotype: A junction end diverges from the germline sequence, so it may reflect a read error. The chain uses TRBV12-3 or TRBV12-4 and TRBJ2-2; 7 bases line up with TRBD1. The CDR3 is 15 residues long. CDR3 in DNA: TGCGCCAGCATATCCACAGGGGCGAACACCGGGGAGCTGTTTTTT. It translates to CASISTGANTGELFF.

To note about this clonotype: One junction end does not reproduce the germline sequence, and a read error may be involved. The gene calls are TRBV11-2 and TRBJ2-1, with unresolved D. The germline V gene encodes CDR1 SGHAT and CDR2 FQNNGV. The CDR3 extends over 13 amino acids. DNA for the CDR3: TGTGCCAGTAGCTTAAATGATGCATATGGGCAGTTCTTC. This gives the protein CASSLNDAYGQFF.

This chain uses TRBV6-5 with TRBJ2-1, with D perhaps matching TRBD2 (6 bases). The CDR3 extends over 16 amino acids. V was trimmed by 6 bases and J by 8 bases, leaving 23 bases between them. Germline-derived CDR1 and CDR2 are MNHEY and SVGAGI. Here the CDR3 DNA reads TGTGCCAGCAGCCCGCGGGGAAGGCTCGGATACTATGAGCAGTTCTTC. Protein product: CASSPRGRLGYYEQFF.

As for this clonotype: This is likely a read error, given that the CDR3 carries no conserved phenylalanine or tryptophan at its end. It is unclear where the CDR3 begins or ends on the DNA, so no DNA is shown, and the CDR3 is as TCRdb lists it. CDR3 region: CTSSATVSNQPQHI. The chain employs TRBV12-3 or TRBV12-4 and TRBJ1-5. The CDR3 comprises 14 residues, both ends counted.

On this clonotype: This is likely a read error, given that the CDR3 carries no conserved phenylalanine or tryptophan at its end. No DNA is shown, since the ends of the CDR3 on it are uncertain; the CDR3 is the one TCRdb lists. V is TRBV28 and J is TRBJ1-4; no check of the table's D call, TRBD1, against the DNA was made. Termini included, the CDR3 measures 15 amino acids. The V gene's germline CDR1 is MDHEN and CDR2 SYDVKM. Here the CDR3 reads CASSLDQGSNEKLVY.

With respect to this clonotype: This may stem from a read error, because a much larger clone lies one nucleotide away. The V call is TRBV30, the J call TRBJ1-1, with a weak D call TRBD1 (6 bases). Looked up from germline, CDR1 is GTSNPN and CDR2 is SVGIG (reference sequence). The CDR3 spans 13 residues. CDR3 nucleotide sequence: TGTACCTGGAGGCCTAAGGGGGACACTGAAGCTTTCTTT. This translates into CTWRPKGDTEAFF.

A single count supports this clonotype. An end of the junction does not agree with germline; a read error may underlie this. The V and J genes are TRBV28 and TRBJ1-2; D uncertain. CDR3 length: 10 residues. Germline values: CDR1 MDHEN, CDR2 SYDVKM. The CDR3 reads CTSRRESYTF. The CDR3 coding sequence is TGTACCAGTAGGAGGGAGAGCTACACCTTC.

Note on this clonotype: An end of the junction differs from the germline gene, which may be a read error. This chain connects TRBV11-2 to TRBJ2-7, with D perhaps assigned TRBD1 or TRBD2 (5 bases each). The end of the DNA is better explained by TRBJ2-1, so the J call may be wrong. This CDR3 region has 14 residues. Per germline, CDR1 SGHAT and CDR2 FQNNGV. The chain's CDR3 is CASSITDGAYEQFF. Written as DNA, the CDR3 is TGTGCGAGCAGCATAACCGACGGGGCCTACGAGCAGTTCTTC.

A note on this clonotype: The CDR3 does not close with the conserved phenylalanine or tryptophan, likely indicating a read error. The rearrangement links TRBV10-3 to TRBJ1-4, with no clear D. V was clipped by 4 bases and J by 4 bases, with 16 bases between them. CDR3 length: 16 amino acids. Germline V lookup: CDR1 ENHRY, CDR2 SYGVKD. This chain's CDR3 is CAISGSPVQSNEKLFL. In nucleotides, the CDR3 is TGTGCCATCAGTGGCTCACCGGTACAGAGTAATGAAAAACTGTTTCTT.

A remark on this clonotype: One end of the junction varies from germline; a read error may be responsible. The rearrangement joins TRBV6-1 to TRBJ1-6; D perhaps matches TRBD1 (6 bases). The CDR3 is 15 amino acids. Germline V lookup: CDR1 MNHNS, CDR2 SASEGT. The CDR3 DNA reads as TGTGCCACTACCCCCCAACAGGGCGGAAATTCATCCCTCCACTTT. Encoded protein: CATTPQQGGNSSLHF.

Points on this clonotype: At one boundary the junction diverges from the germline segment, which might be a read error. The rearrangement joins TRBV29-1 to TRBJ2-5, with D possibly being TRBD1 (5 bases). Germline V gives CDR1 SQVTM, CDR2 ANQGSEA. This CDR3 comprises 13 residues. The DNA for the CDR3 is TGCAGCGCGTATCAGGGAAACCAAGAGACCCACTACTTC. Its translation is CSAYQGNQETHYF.

A remark on this clonotype: This may be a read error: a much more frequent sequence differs by one nucleotide. This chain links TRBV6-6 with TRBJ2-1; possible D gene TRBD1, 5 bases. Germline loops: CDR1 MNHNY, CDR2 SVGAGI (reference sequence). CDR3 length: 12 residues. The CDR3 DNA sequence: TGTGCCAACAGTTACAGGATGGATGAGCAGTTCTTC. It specifies CANSYRMDEQFF.

A word on this clonotype: This CDR3 is missing its conserved last phenylalanine or tryptophan, likely due to a read error. In DNA form, the CDR3 reads TGCAGCGTTGAACCCCTGACTAGTAGGACCTACAATGAGCAGTTCTCC. Its translation: CSVEPLTSRTYNEQFS. V is TRBV29-1 and J is TRBJ2-1; TRBD2 is a possible D gene (6 bases). CDR1 and CDR2 from the germline V gene are SQVTM and ANQGSEA. The CDR3 totals 16 residues. The ends were cut back, 2 bases at V and 2 bases at J, with 16 bases in the middle.

The chain joins TRBV11-2 to TRBJ2-5; maybe TRBD2 (6 bases). The CDR3 has 17 residues. Trimming cost V 3 bases and J 0 bases, with 17 bases left between them. The germline V gene has CDR1 SGHAT and CDR2 FQNNGV. Here the CDR3 DNA reads TGTGCCAGCAGCTTCCTCGGGATTCCGGGGGACCAAGAGACCCAGTACTTC. It translates to CASSFLGIPGDQETQYF. The whole variable domain, remainder taken from reference TRBV11-2 and TRBJ2-5, is EAGVAQSPRYKIIEKRQSVAFWCNPISGHATLYWYQQILGQGPKLLIQFQNNGVVDDSQLPKDRFSAERLKGVDSTLKIQPAKLEDSAVYLCASSFLGIPGDQETQYFGPGTRLLVL.

This chain joins TRBV7-2 and TRBJ2-1; D remains unclear. Trimming removed 1 base at V and 5 bases at J, with 15 bases between. The CDR3 runs 16 residues. Per the germline V gene, CDR1 is SGHTA and CDR2 is FQGNSA. The CDR3 is CASSLVVTCGHNEQFF. The CDR3 nucleotides are TGTGCCAGCAGCTTAGTAGTGACTTGCGGTCACAATGAGCAGTTCTTC.

With regard to this clonotype: At one boundary the junction diverges from the germline segment, which might be a read error. The chain combines TRBV6-5 with TRBJ2-2, with D maybe TRBD2 (5 bases). This CDR3 spans 14 amino acids. The germline gives CDR1 MNHEY, CDR2 SVGAGI. The CDR3 DNA follows: TGTGCCAGCAGTTTAACACCGAGCACCGGGGAGCTGCTTTTT. Protein: CASSLTPSTGELLF.

The rearrangement links TRBV29-1 to TRBJ2-7; D could derive from TRBD1 or TRBD2 (5 bases each). The germline V and J ends were trimmed by 6 bases and 6 bases, with 18 bases remaining between them. The CDR3 length is 13 residues. Germline assignment: CDR1 SQVTM and CDR2 ANQGSEA. CDR3 amino acids: CSVAGSSRAEQYF. The CDR3 DNA follows: TGCAGCGTCGCCGGGTCTAGCAGGGCCGAGCAGTACTTC.

This clonotype was counted a single time. Its ends do not fully match the called genes, so a read error is possible. Written as DNA, the CDR3 is TGCACCAGGAGCGAGACTAGCGGGGGTGTCTACGAGCAGTACTTC. It yields the protein CTRSETSGGVYEQYF. The chain links TRBV5-1 to TRBJ2-7, with 12 bases lining up with TRBD2. The CDR3 consists of 15 residues. CDR1 SGHRS and CDR2 YFSETQ come from the germline V gene.

The rearrangement links TRBV11-2 to TRBJ2-7; 9 nucleotides align to TRBD2. The CDR3 runs to 15 residues. The J segment lost 2 bases and the V segment lost 1 base, leaving 3 bases of the junction unmatched. Germline CDR1 reads SGHAT; CDR2 reads FQNNGV. The CDR3 DNA is TGTGCCAGCAGCTTAGGAGCTAGCGGGACCTACGAGCAGTACTTC. Amino acid sequence: CASSLGASGTYEQYF.

The gene calls are TRBV11-2 and TRBJ2-7; 9 positions match TRBD1. With 4 bases clipped from V and 7 bases from J, the junction kept 5 bases outside the gene matches. Germline loops: CDR1 SGHAT, CDR2 FQNNGV. CDR3 length: 13 amino acids. CDR3: CASSWTGDREQYF. The CDR3, as DNA: TGTGCCAGCAGCTGGACAGGGGATAGGGAGCAGTACTTC.

Worth noting for this clonotype: Compared with germline, one end of the junction differs, possibly owing to a read error. The V and J genes are TRBV29-1 and TRBJ2-3; no firm D call. Germline CDR1 reads SQVTM; CDR2 reads ANQGSEA. The CDR3 runs 10 residues. CDR3 protein: CSIEAHSQYF. CDR3 coding DNA: TGCAGCATTGAAGCGCATTCTCAGTATTTT.